What follows is one TCR beta chain and its context. The table lists this clonotype with many counts. Its antigen has not been determined. The input lacks base qualities; no much larger clone sits a single base away. The intended sense of this specimen's time point label: blood at routine non-recurrence follow-up after resection. TCR sequencing used whole RNA extracted from tumor and nontumor lung tissue, or from cryopreserved PBMC samples, without cell sorting. Patients were selected for TCR sequencing only if sufficient RNA was available from at least two tumor regions. The data are from a study of spatial heterogeneity in lung cancer (dated by TCRdb to between 2018 and 2021). Describing the broader study: The donors were some 72 patients from the lung TRACERx cohort who had early-stage, untreated non-small cell lung cancer. Both alpha and beta chains were TCR-sequenced in samples taken at surgery, namely 220 tumor regions, approximately 63 matched nontumor lung samples and just over 55 PBMC samples. In the raw uncorrected reads, each unique combination of TCR and UMI appeared more than ten times on average. Nonsynonymous mutation counts, determined by whole-exome sequencing of tumor tissue, were related to features of the TCR repertoire. Follow-up PBMC samples were sequenced whenever available, and the median time to follow-up was about 24 months after resection. The study quantitatively compared TCR alpha and beta repertoires across multiple tumor regions, matched nontumor lung and blood in non-small cell lung cancer. More beta-chain than alpha-chain transcripts were consistently detected, likely reflecting higher beta-chain transcript abundance. The study at large found these results: Additional single-cell paired TCR alpha and beta sequencing was considered necessary to confirm, at a functional level, the hypothesis that regional TCRs recognize regional mutations. Ubiquitous expanded tumor TCRs were found in blood more often at tumor resection than at routine follow-up. Comparisons of baseline and follow-up blood repertoires included only 14 patients.

V loses 6 bases at its end and J loses 0 bases; junction bases beyond the gene matches: 4. For CDR1 and CDR2, the germline V gene (reference sequence) lists DFQATT and SNEGSKA. Including cysteine and phenylalanine, the CDR3 has 15 amino acids. This entry keeps only the CDR3 DNA: 45 bases, framed from base 1. Libraries were prepared through 5' RACE. The reads were generated on a NextSeq 500. In the TCR library protocol, a unique molecular identifier was attached to each TCR cDNA molecule so that PCR and sequencing errors could be corrected. Per the original workflow: Decombinator tools were used for TCR identification, UMI-based error correction and CDR3 extraction. Expanded TCRs were defined as those above a frequency of 2 per 1,000, corresponding to the top 1% of the tumor frequency distribution. Rényi diversity was computed with the R vegan package after subsampling each repertoire 100 times to 5,000 TCRs. CDR3 similarity networks were built from amino acid triplet string-kernel similarity, connecting CDR3s with pairwise similarity above 0.82. TCRdb passed the public sequencing reads through fastp at Q25 and MiXCR, retaining productive beta sequences. Merged by CDR3 protein, the rows form single entries marked with the most common genes and DNA. The V and J calls were determined by TCRdb, not by the authors. In all, the sample holds around 110,000 distinct CDR3 sequences, and 12% of those were seen once. The ten largest clonotypes hold over 15% of the sample.

The TCR originated in a male donor with early-stage non-small cell lung cancer. This chain joins TRBV20-1 to TRBJ1-6; TRBD1 matches 8 bases in the middle. The sample was PBMCs, taken at follow-up. The CDR3 protein is CSARDRSSYNSPLHF. The DNA sequence reads TGCAGTGCCAGGGACAGGAGCTCCTATAATTCACCCCTCCACTTT.